This TCR beta chain emerged from a study of blood T cell repertoires in COVID-19. In the study overall: Acute-phase and convalescent COVID-19 samples originated in the United States, Italy and Spain. In each case, the material was cDNA or gDNA derived from T cells, B-cell-depleted T cells, or PBMCs.

Per germline, CDR1 LNHDA and CDR2 SQIVND (reference sequence). Trimming took 5 bases from V and 6 from J, leaving 11 bases between them. This CDR3 has 13 residues. Those enrolled in Seattle joined during active infection and were followed longitudinally afterward. As processed by the authors: Amplification from reference gene primers served as the basis for estimated nucleated cell counts. The method was immunoSEQ multiplex PCR; TCRdb's version includes in-frame clones alone and lacks a portion of them. V, J and clone size are taken as reported in that table, and D and trimming were inferred from the DNA itself. The sample contains some 360,000 clones, approximately 89% of which appear only once.

This receptor was identified in an older woman with COVID-19, enrolled during active disease. The chain combines TRBV19 with TRBJ1-5, with D possibly matching TRBD1 (5 bases). Sequenced input: peripheral blood. The CDR3 is CASSLEGVQPQHF. CDR3 bases: TGTGCCAGTAGTTTGGAAGGGGTTCAGCCCCAGCATTTT.